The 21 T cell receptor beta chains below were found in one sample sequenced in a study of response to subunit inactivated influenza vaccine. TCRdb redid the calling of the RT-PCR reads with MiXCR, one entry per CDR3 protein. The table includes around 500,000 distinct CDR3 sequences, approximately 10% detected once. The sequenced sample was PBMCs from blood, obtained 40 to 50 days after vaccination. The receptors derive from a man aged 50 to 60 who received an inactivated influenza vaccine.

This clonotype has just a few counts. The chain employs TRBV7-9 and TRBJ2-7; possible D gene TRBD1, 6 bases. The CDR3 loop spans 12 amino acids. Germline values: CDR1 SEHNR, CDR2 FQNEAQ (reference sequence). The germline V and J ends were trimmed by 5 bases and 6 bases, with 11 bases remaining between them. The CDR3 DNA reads TGTGCCAGCAGCCACACAGGGTCCGAGCAGTACTTC. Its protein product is CASSHTGSEQYF.

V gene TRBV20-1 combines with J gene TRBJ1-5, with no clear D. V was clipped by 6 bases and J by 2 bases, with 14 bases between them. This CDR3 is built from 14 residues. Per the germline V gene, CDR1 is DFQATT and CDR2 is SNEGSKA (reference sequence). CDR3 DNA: TGCAGTGCAATCCTCGGGGTGGGCAATCAGCCCCAGCATTTT. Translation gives CSAILGVGNQPQHF.

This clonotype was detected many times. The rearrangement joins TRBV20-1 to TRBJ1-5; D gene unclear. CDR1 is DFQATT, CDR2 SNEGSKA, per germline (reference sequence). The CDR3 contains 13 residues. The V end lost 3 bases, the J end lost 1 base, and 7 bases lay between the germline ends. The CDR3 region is CSASGHSNQPQHF. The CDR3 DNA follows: TGCAGTGCTAGTGGTCACAGCAATCAGCCCCAGCATTTT.

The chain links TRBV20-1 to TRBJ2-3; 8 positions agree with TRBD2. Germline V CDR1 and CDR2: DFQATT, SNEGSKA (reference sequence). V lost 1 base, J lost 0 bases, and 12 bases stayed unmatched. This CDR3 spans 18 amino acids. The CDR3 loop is CSARASSGGGPSTDTQYF. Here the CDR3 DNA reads TGCAGTGCTAGAGCCTCGAGCGGGGGCGGACCTAGCACAGATACGCAGTATTTT.

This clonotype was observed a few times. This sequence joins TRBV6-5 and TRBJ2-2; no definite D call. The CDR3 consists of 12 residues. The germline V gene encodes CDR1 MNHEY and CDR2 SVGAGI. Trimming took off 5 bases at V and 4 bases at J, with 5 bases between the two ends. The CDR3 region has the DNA TGTGCCAGCAGTGGGTTCACCGGGGAGCTGTTTTTT. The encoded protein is CASSGFTGELFF.

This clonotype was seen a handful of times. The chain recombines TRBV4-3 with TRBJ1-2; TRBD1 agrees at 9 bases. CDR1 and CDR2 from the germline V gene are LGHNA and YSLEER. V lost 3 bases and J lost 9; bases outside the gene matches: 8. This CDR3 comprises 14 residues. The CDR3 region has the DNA TGCGCCAGCAGCCACCTGGACAGGGGCGGTAGCTACACCTTC. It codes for CASSHLDRGGSYTF.

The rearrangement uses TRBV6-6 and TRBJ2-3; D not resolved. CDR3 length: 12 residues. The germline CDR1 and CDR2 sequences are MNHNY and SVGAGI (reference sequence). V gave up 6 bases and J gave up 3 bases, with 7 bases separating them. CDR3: CASRSDTDTQYF. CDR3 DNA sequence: TGTGCCAGCAGATCAGATACAGATACGCAGTATTTT.

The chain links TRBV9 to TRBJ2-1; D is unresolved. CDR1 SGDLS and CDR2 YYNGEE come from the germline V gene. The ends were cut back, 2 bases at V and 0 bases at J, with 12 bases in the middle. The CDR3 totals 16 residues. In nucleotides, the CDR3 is TGTGCCAGCAGCGTTTATCCCTCGAGCTCCTACAATGAGCAGTTCTTC. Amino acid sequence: CASSVYPSSSYNEQFF. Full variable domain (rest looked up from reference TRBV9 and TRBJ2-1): DSGVTQTPKHLITATGQRVTLRCSPRSGDLSVYWYQQSLDQGLQFLIQYYNGEERAKGNILERFSAQQFPDLHSELNLSSLELGDSALYFCASSVYPSSSYNEQFFGPGTRLTVL.

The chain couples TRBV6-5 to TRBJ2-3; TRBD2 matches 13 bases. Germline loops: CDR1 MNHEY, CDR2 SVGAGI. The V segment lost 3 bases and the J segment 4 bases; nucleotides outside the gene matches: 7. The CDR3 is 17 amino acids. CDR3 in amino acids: CASSYYRTSGGADTQYF. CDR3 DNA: TGTGCCAGCAGTTATTATCGAACTAGCGGGGGGGCAGATACGCAGTATTTT.

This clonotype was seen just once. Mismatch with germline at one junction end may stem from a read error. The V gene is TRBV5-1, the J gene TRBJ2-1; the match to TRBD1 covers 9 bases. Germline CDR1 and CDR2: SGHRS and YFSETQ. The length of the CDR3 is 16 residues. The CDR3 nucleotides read TGCGCCAGCAGATCCGGGACAGGGAGCTCCTACAGTGAGCAGTTCTTC. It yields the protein CASRSGTGSSYSEQFF. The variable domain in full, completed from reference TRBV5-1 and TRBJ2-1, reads KAGVTQTPRYLIKTRGQQVTLSCSPISGHRSVSWYQQTPGQGLQFLFEYFSETQRNKGNFPGRFSGRQFSNSRSEMNVSTLELGDSALYLCASRSGTGSSYSEQFFGPGTRLTVL.

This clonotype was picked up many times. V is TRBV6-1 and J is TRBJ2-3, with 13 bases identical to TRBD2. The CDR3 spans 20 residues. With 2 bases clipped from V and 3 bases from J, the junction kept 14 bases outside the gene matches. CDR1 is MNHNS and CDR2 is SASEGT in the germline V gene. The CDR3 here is CASSEKGLAGILSATDTQYF. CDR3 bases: TGTGCCAGCAGTGAAAAGGGACTAGCGGGAATTCTGAGCGCGACAGATACGCAGTATTTT.

The CDR3 DNA reads TGTGCCAGCAGCTCCGTGGAAGGGGAGTCCCCCAATGAGCAGTTCTTC. This sequence encodes CASSSVEGESPNEQFF. The V gene is TRBV7-8, the J gene TRBJ2-1, with D tentatively TRBD1 or TRBD2 (5 bases each). V gave up 4 bases and J gave up 6 bases, with 19 bases separating them. Germline V gene lookup returns CDR1 SGHVS and CDR2 FQNEAQ. The CDR3 is made up of 16 amino acids.

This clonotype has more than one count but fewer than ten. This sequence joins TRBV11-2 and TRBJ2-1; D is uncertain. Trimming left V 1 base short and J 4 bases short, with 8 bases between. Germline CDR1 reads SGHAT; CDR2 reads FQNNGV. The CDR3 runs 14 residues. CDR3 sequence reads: CASSLARAYNEQFF. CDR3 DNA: TGTGCCAGCAGCTTAGCCAGAGCTTACAATGAGCAGTTCTTC.

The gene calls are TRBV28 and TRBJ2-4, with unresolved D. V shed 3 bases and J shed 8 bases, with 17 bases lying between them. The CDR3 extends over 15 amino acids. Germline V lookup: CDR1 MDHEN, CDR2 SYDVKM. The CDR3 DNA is TGTGCCAGCAGTTTCCTTTCTACCTCGTGGGACATTCAGTACTTC. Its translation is CASSFLSTSWDIQYF.

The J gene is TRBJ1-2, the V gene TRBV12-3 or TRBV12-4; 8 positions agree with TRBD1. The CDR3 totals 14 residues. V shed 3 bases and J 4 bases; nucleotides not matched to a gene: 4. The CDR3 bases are TGTGCCAGCAGTTTTAATACAGGGGGCTATGGCTACACCTTC. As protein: CASSFNTGGYGYTF.

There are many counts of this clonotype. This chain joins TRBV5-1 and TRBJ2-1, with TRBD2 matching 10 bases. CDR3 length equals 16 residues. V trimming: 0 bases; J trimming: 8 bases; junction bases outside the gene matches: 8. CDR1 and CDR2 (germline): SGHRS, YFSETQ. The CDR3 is CASSLEAGGSVYEQFF. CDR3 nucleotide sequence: TGCGCCAGCAGCTTGGAAGCGGGGGGGTCCGTATATGAGCAGTTCTTC.

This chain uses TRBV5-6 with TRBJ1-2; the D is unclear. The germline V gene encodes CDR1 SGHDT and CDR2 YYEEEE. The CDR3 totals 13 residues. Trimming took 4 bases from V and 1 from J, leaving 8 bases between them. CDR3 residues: CASSDTVNYGYTF. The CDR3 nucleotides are TGTGCCAGCAGCGACACCGTTAACTATGGCTACACCTTC.

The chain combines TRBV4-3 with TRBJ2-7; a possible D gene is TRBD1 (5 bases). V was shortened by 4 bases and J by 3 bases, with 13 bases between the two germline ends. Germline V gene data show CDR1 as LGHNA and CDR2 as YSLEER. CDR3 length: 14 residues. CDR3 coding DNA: TGCGCCAGCAGCCGTCAGGGATTGGGCTACGAGCAGTACTTC. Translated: CASSRQGLGYEQYF.

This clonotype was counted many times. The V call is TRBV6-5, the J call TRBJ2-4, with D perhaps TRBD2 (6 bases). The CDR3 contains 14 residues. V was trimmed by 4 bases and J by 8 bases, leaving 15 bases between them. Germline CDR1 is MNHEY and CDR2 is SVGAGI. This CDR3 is CASSFAGGADIQYF. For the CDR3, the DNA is TGTGCCAGCAGTTTTGCAGGAGGGGCGGACATTCAGTACTTC.

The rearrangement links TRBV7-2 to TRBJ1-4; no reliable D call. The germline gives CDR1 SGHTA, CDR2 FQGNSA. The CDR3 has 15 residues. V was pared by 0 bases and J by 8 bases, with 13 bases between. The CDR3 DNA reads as TGTGCCAGCAGCTTAGCGACCCGGGTTGGGGAAAAACTGTTTTTT. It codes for CASSLATRVGEKLFF.

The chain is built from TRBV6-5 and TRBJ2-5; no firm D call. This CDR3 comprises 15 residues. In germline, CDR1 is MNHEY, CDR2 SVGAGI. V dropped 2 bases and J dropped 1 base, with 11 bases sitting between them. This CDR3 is CASSYSMNSQETQYF. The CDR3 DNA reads TGTGCCAGCAGTTACAGCATGAACAGCCAAGAGACCCAGTACTTC.